This T cell receptor beta chain was sequenced in a study of shared clonotypes between healthy human individuals. Some clones are missing from TCRdb's copy, which holds only in-frame ones; the method was immunoSEQ multiplex PCR. Of about 690,000 clones in the sample, around 91% were seen once. Deletions cut 3 bases from V and 7 bases from J, with 25 bases between. Germline-derived CDR1 and CDR2 are MDHEN and SYDVKM. The CDR3 loop spans 17 amino acids. This chain connects TRBV28 to TRBJ2-7; perhaps TRBD2 as D (6 bases). Sequencing was done on a sample of memory CD8+ T cells from PBMCs. Subset defined: CD45RO+ cells pooled with CCR7-negative TemRA cells. This TCR was sampled from a man younger than 30 in good health. Some clones in this sample may be carry-over from other donors' samples. The CDR3 reads CASSFWSRGLTISEQYF. The CDR3 region has the DNA TGTGCCAGCAGTTTTTGGTCCCGGGGACTGACTATTTCTGAGCAGTACTTC.